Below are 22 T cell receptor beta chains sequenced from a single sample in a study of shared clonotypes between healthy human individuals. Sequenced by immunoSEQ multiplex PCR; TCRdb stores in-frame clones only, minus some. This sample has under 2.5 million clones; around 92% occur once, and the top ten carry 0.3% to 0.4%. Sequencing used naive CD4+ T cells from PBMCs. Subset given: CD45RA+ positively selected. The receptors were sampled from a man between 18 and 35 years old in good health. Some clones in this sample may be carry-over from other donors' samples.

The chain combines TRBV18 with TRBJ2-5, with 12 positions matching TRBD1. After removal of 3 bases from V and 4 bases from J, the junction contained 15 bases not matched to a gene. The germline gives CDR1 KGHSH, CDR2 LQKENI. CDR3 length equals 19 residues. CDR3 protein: CASSPGPGTGGRSRETQYF. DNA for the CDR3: TGTGCCAGCTCACCGGGACCCGGGACAGGGGGCCGGTCTCGAGAGACCCAGTACTTC.

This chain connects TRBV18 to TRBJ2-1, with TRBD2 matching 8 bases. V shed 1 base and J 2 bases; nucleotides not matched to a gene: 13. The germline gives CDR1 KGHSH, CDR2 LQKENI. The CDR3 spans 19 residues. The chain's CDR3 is CASSPRFIAGGITYNEQFF. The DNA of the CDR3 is TGTGCCAGCTCACCACGGTTTATTGCGGGGGGAATTACCTACAATGAGCAGTTCTTC. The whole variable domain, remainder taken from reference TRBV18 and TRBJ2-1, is NAGVMQNPRHLVRRRGQEARLRCSPMKGHSHVYWYRQLPEEGLKFMVYLQKENIIDESGMPKERFSAEFPKEGPSILRIQQVVRGDSAAYFCASSPRFIAGGITYNEQFFGPGTRLTVL.

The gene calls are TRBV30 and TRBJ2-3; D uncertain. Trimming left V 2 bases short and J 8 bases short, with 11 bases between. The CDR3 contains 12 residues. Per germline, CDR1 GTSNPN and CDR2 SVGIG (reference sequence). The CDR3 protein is CAWSPPGGTQYF. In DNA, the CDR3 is TGTGCCTGGAGTCCCCCCGGTGGTACGCAGTATTTT. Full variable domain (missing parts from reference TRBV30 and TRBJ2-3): SQTIHQWPATLVQPVGSPLSLECTVEGTSNPNLYWYRQAAGRGLQLLFYSVGIGQISSEVPQNLSASRPQDRQFILSSKKLLLSDSGFYLCAWSPPGGTQYFGPGTRLTVL.

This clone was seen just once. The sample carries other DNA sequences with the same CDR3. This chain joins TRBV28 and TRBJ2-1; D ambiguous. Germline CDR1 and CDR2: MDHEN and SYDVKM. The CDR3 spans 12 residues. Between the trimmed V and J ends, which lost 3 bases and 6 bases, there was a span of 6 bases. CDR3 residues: CASSLLGNEQFF. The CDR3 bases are TGTGCCAGCAGTTTGTTGGGCAATGAGCAGTTCTTC.

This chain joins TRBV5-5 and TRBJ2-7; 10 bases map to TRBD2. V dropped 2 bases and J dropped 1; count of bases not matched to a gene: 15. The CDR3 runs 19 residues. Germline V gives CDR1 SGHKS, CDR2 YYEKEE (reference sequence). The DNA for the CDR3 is TGTGCCAGCAGCTTAAGTTTTGGGGCTAGCGGGAGAATTTCCTACGAGCAGTACTTC. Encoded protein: CASSLSFGASGRISYEQYF. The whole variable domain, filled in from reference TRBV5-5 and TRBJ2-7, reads DAGVTQSPTHLIKTRGQQVTLRCSPISGHKSVSWYQQVLGQGPQFIFQYYEKEERGRGNFPDRFSARQFPNYSSELNVNALLLGDSALYLCASSLSFGASGRISYEQYFGPGTRLTVT.

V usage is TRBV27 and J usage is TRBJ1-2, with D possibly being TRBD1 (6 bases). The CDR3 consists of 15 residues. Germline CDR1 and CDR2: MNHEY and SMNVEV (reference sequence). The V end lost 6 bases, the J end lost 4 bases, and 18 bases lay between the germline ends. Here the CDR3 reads CASSFWGRNGYGYTF. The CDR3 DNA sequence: TGTGCCAGCAGCTTTTGGGGGCGTAACGGCTATGGCTACACCTTC.

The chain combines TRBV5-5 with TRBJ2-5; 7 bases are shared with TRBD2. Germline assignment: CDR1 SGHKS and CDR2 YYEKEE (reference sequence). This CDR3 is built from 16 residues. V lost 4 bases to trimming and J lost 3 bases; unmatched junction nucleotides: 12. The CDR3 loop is CASSPRPRLAEETQYF. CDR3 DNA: TGTGCCAGCAGCCCGAGGCCGAGACTAGCAGAAGAGACCCAGTACTTC.

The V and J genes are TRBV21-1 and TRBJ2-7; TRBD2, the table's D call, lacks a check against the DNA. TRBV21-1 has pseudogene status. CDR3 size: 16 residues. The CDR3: CASSKSAGGPVNEQYF. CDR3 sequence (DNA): TGTGCCAGCAGCAAATCGGCGGGAGGGCCAGTCAACGAGCAGTACTTC.

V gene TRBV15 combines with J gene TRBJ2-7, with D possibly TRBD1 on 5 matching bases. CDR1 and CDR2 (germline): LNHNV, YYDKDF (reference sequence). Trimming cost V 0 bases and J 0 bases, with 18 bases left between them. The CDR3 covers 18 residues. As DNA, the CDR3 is TGTGCCACCAGCAGAGATATTCTTTGGGGCCGTACCTCCTACGAGCAGTACTTC. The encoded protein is CATSRDILWGRTSYEQYF.

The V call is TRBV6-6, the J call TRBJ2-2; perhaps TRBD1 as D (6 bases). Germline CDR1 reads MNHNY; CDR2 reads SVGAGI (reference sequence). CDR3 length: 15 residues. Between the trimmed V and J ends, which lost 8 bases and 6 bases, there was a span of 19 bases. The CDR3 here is CASQRRGAYPGELFF. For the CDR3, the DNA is TGTGCCAGCCAACGCAGGGGCGCGTACCCCGGGGAGCTGTTTTTT.

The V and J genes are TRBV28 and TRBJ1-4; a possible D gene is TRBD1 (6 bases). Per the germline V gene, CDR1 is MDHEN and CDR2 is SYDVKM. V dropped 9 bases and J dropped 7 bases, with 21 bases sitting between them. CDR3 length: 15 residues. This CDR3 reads CASTITGRPVEKLFF. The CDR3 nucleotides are TGTGCCAGTACAATAACAGGGCGTCCGGTTGAAAAACTGTTTTTT.

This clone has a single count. As DNA, the CDR3 is TGTGCCAGTAGTATAGTCTCTGGGCAGCTTGATGGCTACACCTTC. Its protein product is CASSIVSGQLDGYTF. The chain has TRBV19 and TRBJ1-2; D is unresolved. V lost 1 base to trimming and J lost 6 bases, with 15 bases between them. CDR1 is LNHDA and CDR2 is SQIVND in the germline V gene (reference sequence). CDR3 length: 15 amino acids.

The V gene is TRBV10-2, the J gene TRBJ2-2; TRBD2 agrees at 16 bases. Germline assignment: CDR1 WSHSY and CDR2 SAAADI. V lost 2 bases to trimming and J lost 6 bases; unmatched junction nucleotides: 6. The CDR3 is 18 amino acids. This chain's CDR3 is CASSEPPGLAGGAGELFF. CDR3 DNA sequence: TGCGCCAGCAGTGAGCCCCCGGGACTAGCGGGAGGGGCCGGGGAGCTGTTTTTT.

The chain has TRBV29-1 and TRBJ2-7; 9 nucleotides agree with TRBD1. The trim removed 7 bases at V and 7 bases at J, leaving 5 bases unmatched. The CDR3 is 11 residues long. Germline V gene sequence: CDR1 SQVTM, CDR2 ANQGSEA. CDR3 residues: CSGRQGVEQYF. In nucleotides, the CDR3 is TGCAGCGGGAGACAGGGGGTAGAGCAGTACTTC.

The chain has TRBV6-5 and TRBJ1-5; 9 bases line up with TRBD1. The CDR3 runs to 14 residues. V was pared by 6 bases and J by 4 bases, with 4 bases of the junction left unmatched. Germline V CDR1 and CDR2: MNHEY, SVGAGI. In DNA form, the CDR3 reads TGTGCCAGCAGGGACGGGACAGGGAATCAGCCCCAGCATTTT. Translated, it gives CASRDGTGNQPQHF.

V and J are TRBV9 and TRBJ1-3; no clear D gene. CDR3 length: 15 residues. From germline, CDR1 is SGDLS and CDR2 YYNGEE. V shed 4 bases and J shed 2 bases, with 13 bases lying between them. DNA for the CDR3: TGTGCCAGCAGCACACGGACCGACCCTGGAAACACCATATATTTT. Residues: CASSTRTDPGNTIYF.

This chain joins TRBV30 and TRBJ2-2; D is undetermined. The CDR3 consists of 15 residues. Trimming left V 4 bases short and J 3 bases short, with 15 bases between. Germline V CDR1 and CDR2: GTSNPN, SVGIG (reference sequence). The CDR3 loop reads CAWIPGQRHTGELFF. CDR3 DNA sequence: TGTGCCTGGATTCCGGGCCAGCGACACACCGGGGAGCTGTTTTTT.

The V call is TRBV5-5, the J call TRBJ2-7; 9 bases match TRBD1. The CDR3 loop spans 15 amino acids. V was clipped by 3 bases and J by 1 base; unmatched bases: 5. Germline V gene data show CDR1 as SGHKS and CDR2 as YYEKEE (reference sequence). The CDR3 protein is CASSSRTGESYEQYF. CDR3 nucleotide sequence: TGTGCCAGCAGCTCCCGGACAGGGGAATCCTACGAGCAGTACTTC.

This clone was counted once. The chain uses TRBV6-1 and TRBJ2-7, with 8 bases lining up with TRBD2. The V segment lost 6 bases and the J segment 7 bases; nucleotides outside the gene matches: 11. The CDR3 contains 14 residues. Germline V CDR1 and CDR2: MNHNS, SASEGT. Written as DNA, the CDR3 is TGTGCCAGCAGCACTAGCGGACCTAGAGTAGAGCAGTACTTC. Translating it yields CASSTSGPRVEQYF.

In nucleotides, the CDR3 is TGTGCCAGCAGTGGTGGGACAGGGTACGTTCAGCCCCAGCATTTT. The encoded protein is CASSGGTGYVQPQHF. J is TRBJ1-5 and V is TRBV28; 9 bases match TRBD1. Unmatched junction bases numbered 8, after V lost 5 bases and J lost 6 bases. The CDR3 is 15 residues long. Germline-derived CDR1 and CDR2 are MDHEN and SYDVKM.

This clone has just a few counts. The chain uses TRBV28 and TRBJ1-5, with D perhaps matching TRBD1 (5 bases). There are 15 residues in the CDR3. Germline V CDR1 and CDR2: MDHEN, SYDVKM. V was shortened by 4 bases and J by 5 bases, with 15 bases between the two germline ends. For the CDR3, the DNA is TGTGCCAGCAGTTCCCCGCAAGGGGCTCATCAGCCCCAGCATTTT. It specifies CASSSPQGAHQPQHF.

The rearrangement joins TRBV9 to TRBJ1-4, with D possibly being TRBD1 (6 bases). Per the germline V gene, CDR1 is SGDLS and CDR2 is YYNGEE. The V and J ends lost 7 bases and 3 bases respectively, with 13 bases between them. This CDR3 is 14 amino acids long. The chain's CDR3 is CASSRQAANEKLFF. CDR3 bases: TGTGCCAGCTCCAGACAGGCGGCTAATGAAAAACTGTTTTTT.